The 5 T cell receptor beta chains listed next were all sequenced from one sample in a study of blood T cell repertoires in COVID-19. Generated by immunoSEQ multiplex PCR, the TCRdb table keeps only in-frame clones and is missing some. Of fewer than 350,000 clones in the sample, 90% were seen once. The source material was PBMCs or T cells enriched from blood (not recorded which). These TCRs come from a woman younger than 45 with acute COVID-19.

The chain carries TRBV6-2 or TRBV6-3 and TRBJ2-1, with D hard to call. The germline V and J ends were trimmed by 5 bases and 12 bases, with 11 bases remaining between them. Germline V CDR1 and CDR2: MNHEY, SVGEGT. The CDR3 runs 11 residues. CDR3 coding DNA: TGTGCCAGCAGTCATACAGTTCTGCAGTTCTTC. Amino acid sequence: CASSHTVLQFF.

The chain joins TRBV11-2 to TRBJ2-1; D remains unclear. V lost 6 bases and J 0 bases, leaving 12 bases between the germline ends. The CDR3 loop spans 15 amino acids. Germline assignment: CDR1 SGHAT and CDR2 FQNNGV. The CDR3 DNA is TGTGCCAGCAGTGCAGGTGGTTCCTCCTACAATGAGCAGTTCTTC. Residues: CASSAGGSSYNEQFF.

This chain connects TRBV24-1 to TRBJ2-7; possibly TRBD2 for D (6 bases). The germline CDR1 and CDR2 sequences are KGHDR and SFDVKD. The V gene lost 4 bases and the J gene lost 5 bases, with 14 bases spanning the gap. The CDR3 is 14 amino acids. CDR3 bases: TGTGCCACCAGTGAGGAACGGGAGTGGAACGAGCAGTACTTC. It yields the protein CATSEEREWNEQYF.

J is TRBJ1-1 and V is TRBV2; TRBD1 is a possible D gene (6 bases). Germline values: CDR1 SNHLY, CDR2 FYNNEI. The CDR3 is 13 residues long. Trimming left V 3 bases short and J 8 bases short, with 13 bases between. This chain's CDR3 is CASSEVADREAFF. The CDR3 region has the DNA TGTGCCAGCAGTGAGGTGGCGGACAGAGAAGCTTTCTTT.

This chain's CDR3 is CASSQGAGGPYEQYF. In DNA, the CDR3 is TGTGCCAGCAGCCAAGGAGCGGGAGGGCCTTACGAGCAGTACTTC. This chain links TRBV3-1 (or the pseudogene TRBV3-2) with TRBJ2-7; 10 bases align to TRBD2. In germline, CDR1 is LGHDT, CDR2 YNNKEL (reference sequence). Losses at the gene ends were 1 base for V and 4 bases for J; bases not matched to a gene: 4. CDR3 length: 15 amino acids.